This entry describes one T cell receptor beta chain. What it binds is unknown. CDR3 size: 18 residues. CDR1 is MGHRA, CDR2 YSYEKL, per germline. V was shortened by 0 bases and J by 0 bases, with 12 bases between the two germline ends. The data stem from a study of cytomegalovirus exposure and HLA in healthy donors. Notes on the study in general: There were reportedly fewer N-insertions in an Asian-associated ancestry cluster than the approximately 600-donor mean, in a later analysis. Accurate HLA-A and HLA-B prediction from TCR beta sequences was reported for most subjects. The later analysis indicated that the majority of CMV-associated TCR beta chains appeared HLA-restricted. The authors later linked a missense DCLRE1C variant to TCR beta V- and J-gene trimming.

A multiplex PCR was run with 60 Vbeta primers and 13 Jbeta primers. The assay was immunoSEQ multiplex PCR, and TCRdb's table has in-frame clones only and misses some. The table records about 160,000 clones, roughly 79% of them present only once. Sequencing was done on a sample of PBMCs. This sequence joins TRBV4-1 and TRBJ1-6; D is unclear. This receptor was obtained from a male donor in good health and CMV-seropositive. Here the CDR3 reads CASSQDPQEGSYNSPLHF. Here the CDR3 DNA reads TGCGCCAGCAGCCAAGATCCCCAGGAGGGCTCCTATAATTCACCCCTCCACTTT.